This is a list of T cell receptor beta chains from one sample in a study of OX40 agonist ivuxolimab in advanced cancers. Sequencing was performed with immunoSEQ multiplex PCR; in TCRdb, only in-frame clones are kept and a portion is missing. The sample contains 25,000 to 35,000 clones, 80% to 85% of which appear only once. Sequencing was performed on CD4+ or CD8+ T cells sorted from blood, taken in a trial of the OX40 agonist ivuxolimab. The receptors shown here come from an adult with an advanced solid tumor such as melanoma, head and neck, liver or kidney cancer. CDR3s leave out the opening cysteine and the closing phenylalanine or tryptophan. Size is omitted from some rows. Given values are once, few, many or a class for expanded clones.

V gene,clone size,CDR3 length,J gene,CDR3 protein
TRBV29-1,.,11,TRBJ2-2,SVRTGYTGELF
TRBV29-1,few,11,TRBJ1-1,SVFRDRNTEAF
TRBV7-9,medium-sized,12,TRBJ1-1,ASSLDSWNTEAF
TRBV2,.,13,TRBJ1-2,ASSESWESNYGYT
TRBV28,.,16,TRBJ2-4,ASSMTSGRSLAKNIQY
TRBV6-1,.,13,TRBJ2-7,ASIIWTGAGYEQY
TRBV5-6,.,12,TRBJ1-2,ASSPPGELLGYT
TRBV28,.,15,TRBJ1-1,ASSLLAKGARDTEAF
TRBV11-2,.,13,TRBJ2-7,ASSLRFGGSYEQY
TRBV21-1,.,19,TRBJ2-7,ASSIRRAGTSGSDSSYEQY
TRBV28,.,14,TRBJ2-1,ASSFPSGGPGNEQF
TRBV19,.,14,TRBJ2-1,ASSSLGAGPYNEQF
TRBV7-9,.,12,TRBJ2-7,ASSLAGAIYEQY
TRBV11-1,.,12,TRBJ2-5,ASSLGPALETQY
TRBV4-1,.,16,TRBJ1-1,ASSQGQQVIGRNTEAF
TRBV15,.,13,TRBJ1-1,ATSRDTGVGTEAF
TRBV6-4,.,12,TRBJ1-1,ASSPSGEETEAF
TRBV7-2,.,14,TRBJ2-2,ASSLEPSPVGGELF
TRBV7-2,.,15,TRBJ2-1,ASSLVAGATINNEQF
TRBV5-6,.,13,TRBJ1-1,ASSLVGGMNTEAF
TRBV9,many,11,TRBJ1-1,ASSVTDNTEAF
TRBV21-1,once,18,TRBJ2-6,ASSKNIEGQGILGANVLT
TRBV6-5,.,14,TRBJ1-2,ASSYSQGEEGYGYT
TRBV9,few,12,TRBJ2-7,ASSVSGGGYEQY
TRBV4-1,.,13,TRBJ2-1,ASTQTADSYNEQF
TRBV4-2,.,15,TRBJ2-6,ASSLTSSVSGANVLT
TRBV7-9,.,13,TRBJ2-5,ASSSLPLARETQY
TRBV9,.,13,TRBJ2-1,ASSPGTSGGDEQF
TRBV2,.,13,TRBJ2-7,ASTLGREASYEQY
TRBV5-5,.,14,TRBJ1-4,ASSWSITGVREKLF
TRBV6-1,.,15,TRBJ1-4,ASSGTLRGATNEKLF
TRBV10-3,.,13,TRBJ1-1,AISDEGGFSTEAF
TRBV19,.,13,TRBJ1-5,ASSQGSASNQPQH
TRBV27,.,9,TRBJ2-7,ASTAGAEQY
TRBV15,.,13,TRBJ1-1,ATSRVRGWTTEAF
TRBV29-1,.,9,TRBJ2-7,SVEDSYEQY
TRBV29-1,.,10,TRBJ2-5,SVEGQRETQY
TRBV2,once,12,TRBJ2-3,ASSEAGRADTQY
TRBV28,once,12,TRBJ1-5,ASRTSGSNQPQH
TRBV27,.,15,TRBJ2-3,ASSLLLAGGPGDTQY
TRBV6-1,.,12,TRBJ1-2,ASSFTPRGYGYT
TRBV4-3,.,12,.,ASSQGWTGAEQY
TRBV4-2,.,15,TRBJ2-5,ASSQEGWTGTGETQY
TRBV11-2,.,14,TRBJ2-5,ASSTSGTVNQETQY
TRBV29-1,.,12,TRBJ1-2,SVEDLQGGYGYT
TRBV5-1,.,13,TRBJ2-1,ASSLAAGRQNEQF